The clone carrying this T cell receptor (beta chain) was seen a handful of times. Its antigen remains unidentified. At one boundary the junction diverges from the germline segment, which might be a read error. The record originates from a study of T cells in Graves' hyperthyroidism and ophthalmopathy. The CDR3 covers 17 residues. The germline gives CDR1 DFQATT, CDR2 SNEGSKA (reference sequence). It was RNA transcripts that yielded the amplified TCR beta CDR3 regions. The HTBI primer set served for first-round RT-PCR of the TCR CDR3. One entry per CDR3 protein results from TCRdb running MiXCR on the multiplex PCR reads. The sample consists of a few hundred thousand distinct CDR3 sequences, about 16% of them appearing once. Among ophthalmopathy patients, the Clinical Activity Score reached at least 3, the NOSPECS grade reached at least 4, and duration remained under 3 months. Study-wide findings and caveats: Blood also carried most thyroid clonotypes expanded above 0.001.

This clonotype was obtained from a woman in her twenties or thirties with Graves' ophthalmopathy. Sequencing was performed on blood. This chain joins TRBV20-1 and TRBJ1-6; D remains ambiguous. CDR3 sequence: CSARGIPSSSYNSPLHF. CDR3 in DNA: TGCAGTGCCAGAGGGATACCTTCGAGCTCCTATAATTCACCCCTCCACTTT.